This TCR beta chain was recovered during a study of T cell responses to AZD1222 COVID-19 vaccine. This clone was seen once. Its antigen is undetermined. Overall study findings and caveats: Among the donors, most were white British and more were female, and clonal diversity was possibly underestimated. None of the repertoires were sampled until the peak T cell response had passed. Recipients of two AZD1222 doses showed rising Spike-specific TCR breadth and depth. Vaccine-related CD4 TCRs covered spike, predominating at 160-218 and 743-854.

The CDR3 has 12 residues. The V and J ends lost 8 bases and 4 bases respectively, with 11 bases between them. Germline V lookup: CDR1 SEHNR, CDR2 FQNEAQ (reference sequence). This table comes from immunoSEQ multiplex PCR, and its TCRdb copy is limited to in-frame clones, with some not included. Among 90,000 to 150,000 clones, 70% to 90% were seen once, and the ten largest hold roughly 8.4%. The chain joins TRBV7-9 to TRBJ1-2; D ambiguous. Material: peripheral blood, obtained on day 0 of AZD1222 vaccination. The source is an adult in good health. CDR3 loop: CASARVSYGYTF. Written as DNA, the CDR3 is TGTGCCAGCGCTAGGGTTAGCTATGGCTACACCTTC.